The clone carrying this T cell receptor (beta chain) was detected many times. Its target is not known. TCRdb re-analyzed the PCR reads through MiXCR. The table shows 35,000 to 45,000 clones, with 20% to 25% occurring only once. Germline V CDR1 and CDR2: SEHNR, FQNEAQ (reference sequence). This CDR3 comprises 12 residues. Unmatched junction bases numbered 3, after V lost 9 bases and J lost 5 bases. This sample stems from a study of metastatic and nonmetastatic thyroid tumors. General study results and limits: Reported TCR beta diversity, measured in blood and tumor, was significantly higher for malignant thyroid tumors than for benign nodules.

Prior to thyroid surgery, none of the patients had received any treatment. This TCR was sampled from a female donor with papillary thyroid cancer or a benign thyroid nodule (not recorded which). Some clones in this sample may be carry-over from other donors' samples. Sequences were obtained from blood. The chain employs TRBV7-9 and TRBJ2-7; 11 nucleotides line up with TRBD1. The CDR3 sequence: CASGQGADEQYF. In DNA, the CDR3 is TGTGCCAGTGGACAGGGGGCAGACGAGCAGTACTTC.